This T cell receptor (beta chain) was observed in a study of human T cells and chemical hapten exposure (dated by TCRdb to about 2021). In terms of the full investigation: For sensitization, 2% DPC in acetone was applied to a 2 cm by 2 cm area of upper inner arm skin. Patients additionally received weekly therapeutic DPC doses to the scalp throughout the approximately 24-week study period. Patch testing was done on the upper back using Finn chambers containing 0.01% DPC, and results were scored after 6 days according to International Contact Dermatitis Research Group standards. The patient cohort, mostly female, included alopecia areata with under or over 50% scalp involvement, alopecia totalis and alopecia universalis. Libraries were pooled for sequencing, and variation in per-sample TCR yields was attributed mainly to small differences in library volumes within the pool. This study followed changes in the peripheral blood TCR repertoire in vivo during primary and secondary sensitization of alopecia patients to the hapten diphenylcyclopropenone (DPC). Blood samples were taken from patients before sensitization (week 0) and at 2, 6 and about 24 weeks after DPC sensitization. Blood for TCR sequencing was provided by twenty-nine alopecia patients at one to four time points (pre-sensitization, 2, 6 and 24 weeks). The study at large found these results: After repeated subsampling, the strength of the expansion versus patch-test correlation and the threshold at which it became significant changed. Because every patient had alopecia, a presumed autoimmune disease, the patients' immune response might differ from that of healthy individuals. A positive correlation was found between the number of PT1 expanded TCRs and patch test score, with significance reached at thresholds 8, 16 and 32 but not 4. Significantly more large CDR3 similarity clusters were formed by expanded TCRs than by pre-sensitization or healthy control sets, consistent with antigen-driven responses. DPC sensitization did not change how many TCRs were above 1 in 1000 frequency, and no evidence was found of alterations in global repertoire structure.

As to this clonotype: Its antigen is unknown. Within one base of it there is no much larger clone, and no base qualities were kept.

The sample's time point label is to be understood as: pre-sensitization, week 0. Explained via the paper, the treatment or condition label denotes: therapeutic diphenylcyclopropenone sensitization with weekly scalp DPC. Blood at each patch-test visit was drawn before the patch test was applied. To be eligible, patients had to be aged 18 to 70, diagnosed with alopecia and judged suitable for DPC therapy, while pregnant patients were excluded. Total RNA was extracted from unfractionated whole blood that had been collected in Tempus Blood RNA tubes. The germline V gene (reference sequence) yields DFQATT for CDR1 and SNEGSKA for CDR2. The CDR3 contains 13 residues, cysteine and phenylalanine counted. The sequence is cut down to CDR3 DNA, 39 bases in frame from base 1. V lost 3 bases and J lost 8 bases; the stretch between them is 14 bases long. Library creation used RACE. These reads were obtained on a NextSeq 500. During library preparation, unique molecular identifiers were attached to individual cDNA molecules so that TCRs could be counted in a quantitative, reproducible way. Each blood RNA sample was used to sequence both TCR alpha and TCR beta chains. As for the authors' bioinformatics: Samples had a median of roughly 98,000 TCRs, with a range from about 23,224 to 700,000. The Decombinator software suite was used to annotate the V, J and CDR3 of the TCR reads. To make PS versus PT1 abundance plots, every sample was subsampled to the same number of TCRs (28,000). Expanded TCRs were defined as absent before sensitization and observed at least eight times at the 2-week time point. The public reads were reprocessed in TCRdb via fastp at Q25 and MiXCR, keeping in-frame beta chains. Entries are consolidated by CDR3 protein sequence, retaining the most common genes and DNA. The V and J calls follow TCRdb's processing rather than the paper's. In this sample the table shows fewer than 350,000 distinct CDR3 sequences, approximately 8% of which occur a single time. Together, the top ten hold about 1.2% of the sample.

The chain was built from TRBV20-1 and TRBJ2-1; TRBD1 is a weak D gene call, 5 bases matching. This receptor was identified in a man between 18 and 29 years old with alopecia areata. Some clones in this sample may be carry-over from other donors' samples. The material sequenced was whole blood, taken in connection with sensitization to the hapten diphenylcyclopropenone (DPC). The DNA sequence is as follows: TGCAGTGCTAGTAGGCCAGGGCATCATGAGCAGTTCTTC. This codes for CSASRPGHHEQFF.